This T cell receptor beta chain is from a study of blood T cells in healthy people across ages (dated by TCRdb to 2015 to 2017). General notes on the study: In model experiments, template switching captured about one uniquely barcoded TCR beta cDNA molecule for every two T cells. To track age-related changes in TCR beta repertoire diversity, the study relied on deep sequencing normalized with unique cDNA molecular identifiers. Four age groups were formed from the donors: young (average approximately 17 years), middle-aged (approximately 40), aged (around 68) and long-lived (approximately 78). To avoid experimental bias, donors of different ages were distributed randomly across sequencing lanes. Using the same blood draw, the study looked at two additional independent replicas of 1 million unique cDNA reads for two donors, one aged 18 to 30 and the other aged 80 or older. Here is what the overall study found, with its caveats: Estimates of total diversity based on one million sequenced T cells were regarded as lower bounds and as underestimates. Because donor CMV infection status was unknown, age-related changes in expanded clonotypes were potentially confounded. Compared with the aged group, more naive CD4+ T cells, fewer expanded clones and increased TCR diversity were shown by the long-lived group, suggesting age selection. Observed TCR beta diversity per million T cells fell roughly linearly with age, and a significant reduction was already apparent by age approximately 41. There was a strong correlation between observed TCR beta diversity and the percentage of naive T cells measured by flow cytometry. Bulk unsorted PBMC profiling prevented conclusive comparison of naive and antigen-experienced compartments.

The CDR3 starts with the cysteine, ends with the phenylalanine, and has 15 residues. Only the CDR3 DNA is retained, 45 bases long and in frame from the first base. V sheds 1 base and J sheds 5 bases, leaving 14 bases between their ends. The germline V gene (reference sequence) gives CDR1 as PRHDT and CDR2 as FYEKMQ. The protocol used for the library was 5' RACE. For sequencing, an Illumina HiSeq 2500 was employed. A second PCR of roughly 7 to 11 cycles was performed with a sample-barcoded 5' primer and a J-beta primer mix. A template-switch 5' adaptor carrying 12 random nucleotides introduced a unique molecular identifier onto each TCR beta cDNA molecule. Each sample yielded at least 3 million CDR3-containing paired-end reads. All of the RNA was converted into first-strand cDNA using the Mint cDNA synthesis kit, with a TRBC-specific oligonucleotide serving as the primer. Following uracil-DNA glycosylase treatment, a first 18-cycle PCR with universal primers M1SS and BC2_uni_R was performed on all cDNA. The authors' pipeline ran thus. Each sample was normalized by randomly selecting 1 million high-quality reads, each carrying a distinct molecular identifier. Reads sharing molecular identifiers were discarded rather than binned into consensus sequences. MiTCR, with a Q25 quality threshold and the strictest error-elimination algorithm, was used for CDR3 identification, clonotype clustering and error correction. A nonparametric unseen species model with Euler transformation was used to estimate a lower bound on total TCR beta diversity. TCRdb took the public reads, trimmed them with fastp at Q25, ran MiXCR for clone calling and kept in-frame beta chains. Identical CDR3 proteins give one entry, which carries the most common genes and DNA. The V and J calls were not made by the authors but by TCRdb's processing. Within this sample are about 680,000 distinct CDR3 sequences, with around 48% of them counted one time only. The ten largest clones add up to about a third of the sample.

The 39 donors, aged about 6 to 95 years, were systemically healthy Caucasian individuals from Russia. Each donor gave ten milliliters of peripheral blood, collected into EDTA-treated Vacutainer tubes. Ficoll-Paque density-gradient centrifugation was used to isolate PBMCs, with at least 6.5 million per sample. Trizol reagent was used to extract total RNA from PBMCs, with at least 6 micrograms per sample. Naive CD45RAhigh/CD27high T cell percentages were measured by flow cytometry on a PBMC aliquot from every donor. This clonotype has more than one count but fewer than ten. No cognate antigen has been identified for it. Base qualities are not provided; no much larger clone lies one nucleotide away.

The receptor comes from a woman aged 55-69 years in good health. In this chain, TRBV13 is recombined with TRBJ1-2; no D gene can be assigned with confidence. The material sequenced was blood. The CDR3 in this case is CASSLARESGYGYTF. The bases read TGTGCCAGCAGCTTAGCCCGCGAATCTGGGTATGGCTACACCTTC.